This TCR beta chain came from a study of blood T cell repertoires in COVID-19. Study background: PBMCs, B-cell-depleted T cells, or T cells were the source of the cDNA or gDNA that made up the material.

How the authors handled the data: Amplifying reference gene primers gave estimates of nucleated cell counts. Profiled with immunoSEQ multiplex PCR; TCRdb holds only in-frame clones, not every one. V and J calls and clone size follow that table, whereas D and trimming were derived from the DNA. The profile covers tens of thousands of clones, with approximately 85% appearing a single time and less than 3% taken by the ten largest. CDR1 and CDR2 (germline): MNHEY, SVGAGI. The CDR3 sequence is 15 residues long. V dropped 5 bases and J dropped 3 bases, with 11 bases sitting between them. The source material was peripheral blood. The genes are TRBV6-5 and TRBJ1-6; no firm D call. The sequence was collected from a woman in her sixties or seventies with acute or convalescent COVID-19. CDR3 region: CASSQIYSYNSPLHF. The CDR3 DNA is TGTGCCAGCAGTCAAATATACAGCTATAATTCACCCCTCCACTTT.